This TCR beta chain was captured by sequencing in a study of T cells in Graves' hyperthyroidism and ophthalmopathy. Study findings and constraints: Most expanded thyroid clonotypes above 0.001 recurred in blood.

Amplification of TCR beta CDR3 regions used RNA as the template. A set of HTBI primers served as the primers for a first-round RT-PCR of the TCR CDR3. TCRdb ran MiXCR on the multiplex PCR reads and lists one entry per CDR3 protein. The sample holds hundreds of thousands of distinct CDR3 sequences, 38% seen once. V lost 2 bases and J lost 3, with 13 bases in between. This CDR3 comprises 16 residues. CDR1 SGHTA and CDR2 FQGNSA come from the germline V gene. In regard to this clonotype: Its cognate antigen is unknown.

This TCR came from a man between 18 and 29 years old with Graves' hyperthyroidism. Sequenced input: blood. This sequence joins TRBV7-2 and TRBJ1-4; D remains ambiguous. The CDR3: CASSLWAANSNEKLFF. The CDR3 DNA follows: TGTGCCAGCAGCTTATGGGCAGCCAATTCTAATGAAAAACTGTTTTTT.